One TCR beta chain is described in this entry. Its antigen is still unknown. Base qualities are not recorded, but no much larger clone differs from it by a single base. This entry comes from a study of tumor-infiltrating lymphocytes in glioblastoma multiforme listed by TCRdb under 2017. As for the study more broadly: To find out whether intratumoral genomic heterogeneity fosters TIL diversity, the study jointly investigated somatic mutations, TIL diversity and immune response activity. General conclusions and limits of the study: Generalizability was limited because only one glioblastoma patient was included in the TCR and somatic mutation analysis. RNA-based TCR sequencing may distort clone frequencies because T cells carry unequal numbers of TCR transcripts. T cells were not sorted into functional subsets, and such sorting was noted by the authors as a future improvement.

The AllPrep DNA/RNA mini kit was used to purify genomic DNA and total RNA at the same time from each of the approximately nine tumor samples. All RNA had OD 260/280 ratios above 1.9 and RNA integrity numbers above 6.5. A modified ARM-PCR protocol with multiple V-beta primers and a C-beta primer was used to build TCRB libraries from RNA via three nested multiplex PCR rounds. Starting from around 0.52 ug of total RNA, TCRB-specific cDNA was synthesized using ProtoScript II Reverse Transcriptase and a C-beta primer. The description of the TCRB libraries did not mention any unique molecular identifiers. In the third PCR, barcodes and adapters were added over about 23 cycles using Deep VentR (exo-) polymerase, and bands of 250-500 bp were then gel purified. An Illumina HiSeq 2500 was used to sequence the TCRB libraries with 250 bp paired-end reads. In the authors' own workflow: Reads were cleaned with Trimmomatic, merged with FLASH, assigned V, D and J segments with MiGEC, and analyzed with VDJtools. Repertoire diversity was measured using the Shannon-Wiener diversity index, which was calculated with VDJtools. Using fastp at Q25 and MiXCR, TCRdb reprocessed the public reads and kept productive beta chains. Rows with a matching CDR3 protein are joined into one entry that keeps the most common DNA and genes. TCRdb, not the authors, supplied the V and J calls. Across this sample there are over 10,000 distinct CDR3 sequences, with almost 65% seen only once. The top ten clones comprise around 32% of the sample.

The clonotype originates from a male donor with glioblastoma. The source material was brain tumor tissue.

The CDR3 region reads CASSTGGSGEQYF. The DNA sequence is TGTGCCAGCAGTACCGGTGGGAGCGGCGAGCAGTACTTC. Rearrangement joined TRBV6-2 or TRBV6-3 to TRBJ2-7; the D region possibly corresponds to TRBD2 (5 bases align). Deletion took 5 bases off V and 6 bases off J, with a span of 14 bases between the germline ends. Inclusive of the bounding cysteine and phenylalanine, the CDR3 is 13 residues long. The sequence is cut down to CDR3 DNA, 39 bases in frame from base 1. CDR1 is given as MNHEY and CDR2 as SVGEGT, both from the germline V gene.